This TCR beta chain was recorded in a study of response to subunit inactivated influenza vaccine listed by TCRdb under 2018. Turning to the overall study: Deep quantitative profiling of the T cell receptor repertoire was used in the study to follow responses to a trivalent subunit inactivated influenza vaccine. Summary of the overall study and its limitations: It was suggested by the authors that each seasonal influenza vaccination may recruit only a limited number of new T cells.

Comment on this clonotype: No cognate antigen has been identified for it. Per-base qualities were not stored, and no clone one base away is much larger.

Relative to germline, V is 2 bases shorter and J is 5 bases shorter, with 6 bases between their ends. From the cysteine up to the phenylalanine, the CDR3 has a length of 13 residues. The entry retains the CDR3 DNA only, 39 bases that are in frame from base 1. CDR1 SEHNR and CDR2 FQNEAQ are derived from the germline V gene (reference sequence). The protocol used for the library was RT-PCR. TCRdb lists the instrument as Illumina HiSeq 2500. Through fastp at Q25 and MiXCR, TCRdb rebuilt clones from the public reads, retaining in-frame beta chains. Rows are combined by CDR3 protein, so each entry shows the most common genes and DNA. The sample yields 150,000 to 200,000 distinct CDR3 sequences; approximately 12% were counted once. Jointly, the top ten make up around 28% of the sample. A further study also used this sample, focusing on T cells expressing NK-cell markers. As described in the second report: 5'RACE template switching, by which a universal primer site and unique molecular identifiers were added, was used to make TCR beta cDNA libraries. TCR beta-chain repertoires were profiled in sorted CD3+CD56+NKG2C+, CD3+CD56+NKG2C- and CD3+CD56-NKG2C+ T-cell subsets from roughly eight donors. Of the eight sequenced donors, seven were found to be HCMV-seropositive and one was found to be HCMV-seronegative. In several experiments an anti-gammadeltaTCR antibody was added to restrict sorting to alphabetaTCR-expressing T cells. In six or seven donors, the dominant CD3+CD56+NKG2C+ clonotypes ranked among the top 10 CD8+ clonotypes, making up about 1.0-8% of CD8+ T cells. Those dominant clonotypes were again the most abundant among CD3+CD56-NKG2C+ cells in a handful of donors, at roughly 25-65%. It remained unclear whether the expanded NKG2C-expressing T cell clones were specific for HCMV antigens. Randomly selected healthy volunteers, three men and five women, were used as the eight sequenced donors. To determine HCMV serostatus, a commercial ELISA kit was used to detect HCMV-specific IgG in serum. Peripheral blood mononuclear cells were isolated from blood by Ficoll density gradient centrifugation. Magnetic immunoseparation with Miltenyi isolation kits was used to isolate CD4+ and CD8+ T cells from PBMC. cDNA synthesis was primed from the TCR beta constant segment and was followed by two successive PCR amplification steps. The libraries were sequenced on Illumina HiSeq 2000/2500, MiSeq or NextSeq, producing 2 x 150 bp reads. MIGEC was used to demultiplex reads and group reads by UMI, and MiTCR was used to assemble and quantify clonotypes. To remove erroneous sequences, TCR cDNA sequences were retained only when supported by two or more reads. The tcR package was used for downstream repertoire analysis, and clonotypes were matched across fractions by CDR3 nucleotide sequence plus V segment. VDJmatch was used to annotate antigen specificity against VDJdb, with one amino acid substitution in CDR3 allowed.

The sample consisted of CD8+ T cells sorted from PBMCs, taken roughly 12 days after vaccination. This clonotype originated in a man aged 50 to 59 who received an inactivated influenza vaccine. Donor details come from another sample of the same person, matched by shared clones. The rearranged segments are TRBV7-9 and TRBJ2-2; no confident D gene assignment can be made. The DNA sequence reads TGTGCCAGCAGCTTAATCGTGACCGGGGAGCTGTTTTTT. Its coded protein is CASSLIVTGELFF.